The following is a T cell receptor (beta chain) sequence with its context. The entry originates in a study of blood T cell repertoires in COVID-19. Study-wide context: There were acute and convalescent COVID-19 samples, and they came from the United States, Italy and Spain. Nucleic acid was either cDNA or gDNA, and it came from T cells, B-cell-depleted T cells, or PBMCs.

This CDR3 has 14 amino acids. Germline CDR1 reads SGHNT; CDR2 reads YENEEA. Trimming took 3 bases from V and 6 from J; bases not matched to a gene: 7. Libraries were prepared by immunoSEQ multiplex PCR; TCRdb keeps only in-frame clonotypes and omits some of them. The sample has approximately 270,000 clones; more than 75% are singletons. The sequence was obtained from a man aged 40-49 years with active or convalescent COVID-19. V gene TRBV11-3 combines with J gene TRBJ1-2; 7 bases are a match to TRBD1. Sequences were obtained from peripheral blood. The CDR3 spells CASSFSGQRNGYTF. The CDR3 coding sequence is TGTGCCAGCAGCTTCTCGGGACAGAGGAATGGCTACACCTTC.